One TCR beta chain is described in this entry. Its specificity is not known. An end of the junction differs from the germline gene, which may be a read error. The data were taken from a study of T cell repertoires in cytomegalovirus infection. Study background: HLA-C-restricted CMV epitopes, recently identified, and well-studied HLA-B-restricted ones were used by the study. Shared public TCR beta signatures pointed to both CMV infection and a matching HLA type.

Germline V lookup: CDR1 LNHDA, CDR2 SQIVND (reference sequence). The CDR3 extends over 13 amino acids. General study findings and limits: Carriers of CMV plus the relevant HLA were identified by cumulative public TCR beta family frequency. The study found HLA-C-restricted CMV-specific TCR beta clonotypes dominating the ex vivo response.

One entry per CDR3 protein results from TCRdb running MiXCR on the reads. The sample consists of about 770,000 distinct CDR3 sequences, almost 30% of them appearing once. The TCR originated in a human donor in good health (CMV status not recorded). Some clones in this sample may be carry-over from other donors' samples. This specimen consisted of cultured CD8+ T cells from PBMCs, obtained from culture after CMV antigen stimulation. The chain is built from TRBV19 and TRBJ1-1; D ambiguous. DNA of the CDR3: TGTGCCAGTAGTCAAACAGTGAACACTGTAGCTTTCTTT. As protein: CASSQTVNTVAFF.